Below, 20 T cell receptor beta chains from the same sample are listed, as sequenced in a study of shared clonotypes between healthy human individuals. Terminally differentiated effector memory CD45RA+ cells were excluded from the naive CD8 cells, which were CD45RO-negative and positively selected for CCR7. Libraries were prepared by immunoSEQ multiplex PCR; TCRdb keeps only in-frame clonotypes and omits some of them. Found here are about 1,800,000 clones, just under 95% of them singletons; the top ten hold 0.95% to 1.5%. The sequenced sample consisted of naive CD8+ T cells sorted from blood. The receptors here all came from a young man in good health.

This clone has only one observation. This chain connects TRBV18 to TRBJ2-7, with 8 positions matching TRBD2. The CDR3 has 15 residues. CDR1 and CDR2 from the germline V gene are KGHSH and LQKENI. V trimming: 3 bases; J trimming: 2 bases; junction bases outside the gene matches: 6. DNA for the CDR3: TGTGCCAGCTCACCCCGGGGACTAGGGCCCTACGAGCAGTACTTC. Translated: CASSPRGLGPYEQYF.

V gene TRBV10-3 combines with J gene TRBJ2-7; possibly TRBD1 for D (6 bases). This CDR3 contains 13 residues. Germline V gives CDR1 ENHRY, CDR2 SYGVKD. With 5 bases removed from V and 2 bases from J, the gap between germline ends came to 10 bases. CDR3 loop: CAISTGHPYEQYF. The CDR3 coding sequence is TGTGCCATCAGTACGGGACACCCCTACGAGCAGTACTTC.

CDR3 amino acids: CASSLPVQGGSYGYTF. The CDR3 DNA sequence: TGTGCCAGCAGCCTCCCCGTGCAGGGGGGTAGCTATGGCTACACCTTC. This chain connects TRBV7-8 to TRBJ1-2; 7 bases match TRBD1. Losses at the gene ends were 5 bases for V and 4 bases for J; bases not matched to a gene: 13. This CDR3 is 16 amino acids long. CDR1 is SGHVS and CDR2 is FQNEAQ in the germline V gene.

The rearrangement links TRBV4-1 to TRBJ2-7, with D unclear. The CDR3 is made up of 12 amino acids. Germline CDR1 is MGHRA and CDR2 is YSYEKL. V lost 3 bases, J lost 4 bases, and 7 bases lay in between. In DNA form, the CDR3 reads TGCGCCAGCAGCCAGTCCGGATACGAGCAGTACTTC. It encodes CASSQSGYEQYF.

For this clone: The same CDR3 arises from other DNA sequences in this sample as well. The chain joins TRBV11-3 to TRBJ1-1; 7 bases agree with TRBD1. This CDR3 has 12 amino acids. After removal of 6 bases from V and 5 bases from J, the junction contained 3 bases not matched to a gene. CDR1 and CDR2 (germline): SGHNT, YENEEA. The CDR3 nucleotides read TGTGCCAGCAGTTCAGGGGGGACTGAAGCTTTCTTT. As protein: CASSSGGTEAFF.

V is TRBV5-5 and J is TRBJ2-1; 13 bases map to TRBD2. Germline V gives CDR1 SGHKS, CDR2 YYEKEE (reference sequence). The V segment lost 3 bases and the J segment 6 bases; nucleotides outside the gene matches: 0. The CDR3 extends over 14 amino acids. The CDR3 bases are TGTGCCAGCAGCTGGACTAGCGGGAGCAATGAGCAGTTCTTC. Translation gives CASSWTSGSNEQFF.

This clone appeared once. The chain employs TRBV6-6 and TRBJ2-7; possibly TRBD1 for D (6 bases). Germline V gene lookup returns CDR1 MNHNY and CDR2 SVGAGI (reference sequence). Trimming pared 5 bases from V and 3 bases from J, leaving 14 bases between. This CDR3 contains 14 residues. The CDR3 DNA is TGTGCCAGCAGTAATACAGGGAGCAACTACGAGCAGTACTTC. It codes for CASSNTGSNYEQYF.

V and J are TRBV6-5 and TRBJ1-1, with a weak D call TRBD1 (5 bases). The ends were cut back, 2 bases at V and 1 base at J, with 14 bases in the middle. Germline-derived CDR1 and CDR2 are MNHEY and SVGAGI. The CDR3 contains 16 residues. CDR3 in amino acids: CASSYHPAGPNTEAFF. CDR3 nucleotides: TGTGCCAGCAGTTACCACCCGGCAGGGCCGAACACTGAAGCTTTCTTT.

Concerning this clone itself: The sample holds other DNA sequences that translate to the same CDR3. The rearrangement links TRBV19 to TRBJ2-7; D perhaps matches TRBD1 (5 bases). The CDR3 spans 14 residues. V was trimmed by 3 bases and J by 0 bases, leaving 9 bases between them. Germline V CDR1 and CDR2: LNHDA, SQIVND (reference sequence). The DNA of the CDR3 is TGTGCCAGTAGTATTGGGGCAGGCTCCTACGAGCAGTACTTC. It specifies CASSIGAGSYEQYF. The full variable domain, rest sourced from reference TRBV19 and TRBJ2-7, is DGGITQSPKYLFRKEGQNVTLSCEQNLNHDAMYWYRQDPGQGLRLIYYSQIVNDFQKGDIAEGYSVSREKKESFPLTVTSAQKNPTAFYLCASSIGAGSYEQYFGPGTRLTVT.

This rearrangement joins TRBV28 to TRBJ1-2; D ambiguous. CDR3 size: 14 residues. Germline assignment: CDR1 MDHEN and CDR2 SYDVKM. The V and J ends lost 7 bases and 0 bases respectively, with 12 bases between them. The CDR3 sequence: CASTMGNANYGYTF. CDR3 nucleotide sequence: TGTGCCAGCACTATGGGGAACGCTAACTATGGCTACACCTTC.

This chain uses TRBV2 with TRBJ2-3; D not certain. Germline V gene sequence: CDR1 SNHLY, CDR2 FYNNEI. The germline V and J ends were trimmed by 2 bases and 0 bases, with 6 bases remaining between them. This CDR3 is built from 14 residues. This CDR3 reads CASSELSSTDTQYF. The CDR3 coding sequence is TGTGCCAGCAGTGAACTCTCTAGCACAGATACGCAGTATTTT.

The V and J genes are TRBV7-9 and TRBJ2-7, with D uncertain. Germline V gene sequence: CDR1 SEHNR, CDR2 FQNEAQ (reference sequence). The CDR3 is made up of 14 amino acids. V lost 2 bases to trimming and J lost 3 bases, with 11 bases between them. The CDR3 region has the DNA TGTGCCAGCAGCTTAACGGGCCTGCTCTACGAGCAGTACTTC. Residues: CASSLTGLLYEQYF.

The gene calls are TRBV11-2 and TRBJ2-7; D is possibly TRBD1 (5 bases). The CDR3 is made up of 14 amino acids. Germline assignment: CDR1 SGHAT and CDR2 FQNNGV. V was trimmed by 5 bases and J by 0 bases, leaving 11 bases between them. The CDR3 spells CASSARASSYEQYF. Written as DNA, the CDR3 is TGTGCCAGCAGCGCCAGGGCCAGCTCCTACGAGCAGTACTTC. The whole variable domain, filled in from reference TRBV11-2 and TRBJ2-7, reads EAGVAQSPRYKIIEKRQSVAFWCNPISGHATLYWYQQILGQGPKLLIQFQNNGVVDDSQLPKDRFSAERLKGVDSTLKIQPAKLEDSAVYLCASSARASSYEQYFGPGTRLTVT.

The chain has TRBV27 and TRBJ2-1; TRBD2 matches at 9 bases. CDR3 length: 15 amino acids. Germline V gene data show CDR1 as MNHEY and CDR2 as SMNVEV (reference sequence). V dropped 5 bases and J dropped 5; count of bases not matched to a gene: 7. In DNA form, the CDR3 reads TGTGCCAGCAGTGCCCCTAGCGGGATCAACAATGAGCAGTTCTTC. Protein: CASSAPSGINNEQFF.

In the case of this clone: Other DNA sequences in the sample encode the same CDR3. The J gene is TRBJ1-2, the V gene TRBV5-1; 10 nucleotides line up with TRBD1. In germline, CDR1 is SGHRS, CDR2 YFSETQ. The CDR3 consists of 14 residues. V was pared by 4 bases and J by 6 bases, with 6 bases of the junction left unmatched. This CDR3 is CASSLAGTGDGYTF. DNA of the CDR3: TGCGCCAGCAGCCTAGCCGGGACAGGGGATGGCTACACCTTC.

Note on this clone: This sample also contains other DNA sequences that code for the same CDR3. The rearrangement links TRBV6-5 to TRBJ1-5, with D uncertain. The CDR3 totals 13 residues. CDR1 is MNHEY and CDR2 is SVGAGI in the germline V gene. Trimming removed 2 bases at V and 7 bases at J, with 9 bases between. CDR3 region: CASSYRDGQPQHF. The CDR3 DNA reads as TGTGCCAGCAGTTACAGGGATGGCCAGCCCCAGCATTTT.

The chain is built from TRBV4-1 and TRBJ1-3, with D tentatively TRBD1 (6 bases). There are 15 residues in the CDR3. V was cut by 4 bases and J by 1 base, with 11 bases left in between. Germline V lookup: CDR1 MGHRA, CDR2 YSYEKL. The CDR3 DNA follows: TGCGCCAGCAGCCTCTACCAGGGGTCTGGAAACACCATATATTTT. Translated, it gives CASSLYQGSGNTIYF.

The J gene is TRBJ2-1, the V gene TRBV6-4, with D possibly matching TRBD1 (5 bases). The CDR3 covers 12 residues. V was pared by 6 bases and J by 13 bases, with 16 bases between. In germline, CDR1 is MRHNA, CDR2 SNTAGT. The CDR3 protein is CASRGGAGQQFF. In DNA form, the CDR3 reads TGTGCCAGCAGGGGTGGGGCAGGCCAACAGTTCTTC.

This chain connects TRBV6-1 to TRBJ2-1; D may match TRBD1 or TRBD2 (7 bases each). This CDR3 spans 14 amino acids. Trimming pared 6 bases from V and 4 bases from J, leaving 13 bases between. CDR1 MNHNS and CDR2 SASEGT come from the germline V gene. The CDR3 DNA reads as TGTGCCAGCAGCCCAGGGGGGGGGTACAATGAGCAGTTCTTC. As protein: CASSPGGGYNEQFF.

The genes are TRBV30 and TRBJ1-6; no reliable D call. The length of the CDR3 is 13 residues. The V end was cut by 2 bases, the J end by 5 bases, with 7 bases between. The germline V gene has CDR1 GTSNPN and CDR2 SVGIG (reference sequence). This chain's CDR3 is CAWSRQDNSPLHF. The CDR3 DNA reads as TGTGCCTGGAGTCGGCAGGATAATTCACCCCTCCACTTT.